These T cell receptor beta chains were read from a single sample in a study of T cell repertoires in MIS-A myocarditis. TCRdb's copy holds only in-frame clones and misses some; the assay was immunoSEQ multiplex PCR. The sample yields 14,000 to 15,000 clones, around two thirds seen once. Material for sequencing was left ventricle heart tissue obtained at autopsy. The receptors were gathered from a young man with fulminant myocarditis from multisystem inflammatory syndrome in adults (MIS-A) after COVID-19. The CDR3 runs from the conserved cysteine through the conserved F or W. D genes are given only for firm matches. Where a row states a size, it is once, few, many or the class of an expanded clone; other rows omit it.

j_call clone_size v_call d_call cdr3_nt cdr3_aa
TRBJ2-1 NA TRBV7-2 TRBD2 TGTGCCAGCAGCTTTAGCGGGGGGGCCGGTGAGCAGTTCTTC CASSFSGGAGEQFF
TRBJ2-1 few TRBV27 NA TGTGCCAGCAGTTTATTAGAGGGGACTGAGCAGTTCTTC CASSLLEGTEQFF
TRBJ2-3 NA TRBV11-2 TRBD1 TGTGCCAGCAGCTTAGATCTGGGGAGACAGGGGGCTGGTACGCAGTATTTT CASSLDLGRQGAGTQYF
TRBJ2-2 NA TRBV6-5 NA TGTGCCAGCACCCCGGATCGTGGGGCCGGGGAGCTGTTTTTT CASTPDRGAGELFF
TRBJ1-2 NA TRBV15 NA TGTGCCACCAGCAGACAACCACCCACGGCCAGGTACTCCGATGGCTACACCTTC CATSRQPPTARYSDGYTF
TRBJ1-6 NA TRBV10-3 NA TGTGCCATCAGGTCGGGGAATTCACCCCTCCACTTT CAIRSGNSPLHF
TRBJ2-3 NA TRBV6-5 NA TGTGCCAGCAGTATCCGGGACTTATCAGATACGCAGTATTTT CASSIRDLSDTQYF
TRBJ1-6 once TRBV9 NA TGTGCCAGCAGCGTAAGGCCAGGGGATAATTCACCCCTCCACTTT CASSVRPGDNSPLHF
TRBJ2-6 NA TRBV7-3 NA TGTGCCAGCAGCTTGGTAGGGGTCTCTGGGGCCAACGTCCTGACTTTC CASSLVGVSGANVLTF
TRBJ2-7 NA TRBV9 NA TGTGCCAGCAGCGTGGAGGCCTTACCTAGGGACGAGCAGTACTTC CASSVEALPRDEQYF
TRBJ2-2 NA TRBV5-1 NA TGCGCCAGCAGCTTGGAGGGCGGAGGGGGAAACACCGGGGAGCTGTTTTTT CASSLEGGGGNTGELFF
TRBJ1-4 NA TRBV6-5 TRBD1 TGTGCCAGCAGTCCCCATGGACAGGGAGGTGAAAAACTGTTTTTT CASSPHGQGGEKLFF
TRBJ2-7 NA TRBV29-1 TRBD2 TGCAGCGTTGGTGGGGTTCAAGCGGGAGGAGCCTACGAGCAGTACTTC CSVGGVQAGGAYEQYF
TRBJ2-1 NA TRBV5-1 TRBD1 TGCGCCAGCAGATTCGGACAGGGCAATGAGCAGTTCTTC CASRFGQGNEQFF
TRBJ2-1 NA TRBV27 NA TGTGCCAGCAGTTTTACGGCTCCTTTCGACGAGGCCCGGGGGCAGTTCTTC CASSFTAPFDEARGQFF
TRBJ1-1 NA TRBV2 TRBD1 TGTGCCAGCAGGCTCCGGGACAGGAACACTGAAGCTTTCTTT CASRLRDRNTEAFF
TRBJ1-2 NA TRBV5-1 TRBD1 TGCGCCAGCAGCCCCTTACGGACAGGGTATGGCTACACCTTC CASSPLRTGYGYTF
TRBJ2-1 NA TRBV6-1 NA TGTGCCAGCAGTGAATCCAATGAGCAGTTCTTC CASSESNEQFF
TRBJ2-7 NA TRBV6-5 NA TGTGCCAGCGTAGAAGGGGGGGTCTACGAGCAGTACTTC CASVEGGVYEQYF
TRBJ2-1 few TRBV27 TRBD1 TGTGCCAGCAGTTGGACAGGGTACAATGAGCAGTTCTTC CASSWTGYNEQFF
TRBJ1-1 NA TRBV11-2 NA TGTGCCAGCAGCTTTTCTTTTCCGGAAGCTGAAGCTTTCTTT CASSFSFPEAEAFF
TRBJ1-1 few TRBV28 NA TGTGCCAGCAGTCCCCATCACGAGAACACTGAAGCTTTCTTT CASSPHHENTEAFF
TRBJ2-3 NA TRBV28 TRBD1 TGTGCCAGCAGTTCGTCAGGGGGAACTAGCACAGATACGCAGTATTTT CASSSSGGTSTDTQYF
TRBJ2-5 once TRBV3-1/TRBV3-2 TRBD2 TGTGCCAGCAGCCAAGTGGAGGGACTAGCGGGGGAGCGAGAGACCCAGTACTTC CASSQVEGLAGERETQYF
TRBJ2-5 NA TRBV21-1 NA TGTGCCAGCAGCCTCGGACTAGCAAGCGAGACCCAGTACTTC CASSLGLASETQYF
TRBJ1-1 few TRBV6-6 NA TGTGCCAGCAGTCCCTCGGTTGGGAACACTGAAGCTTTCTTT CASSPSVGNTEAFF
TRBJ1-6 NA TRBV28 NA TGTGCCAGCAGTTCGCTCTCCTATAATTCACCCCTCCACTTT CASSSLSYNSPLHF